A selection of T cell receptor beta chains follows, all from one sample in a study of T cells in Graves' hyperthyroidism and ophthalmopathy. Each CDR3 protein gets one entry after TCRdb re-called the multiplex PCR reads with MiXCR. The table shows about 640,000 distinct CDR3 sequences, with about 20% occurring only once. Material: blood. The receptors derive from a man aged 25-40 years with Graves' ophthalmopathy. The CDR3 runs from the conserved cysteine through the conserved F or W. Fields, in order: D gene, J gene, clone size, V gene, CDR3 protein, CDR3 DNA. The D gene is left open where the match is weak. Some rows have no size entry. The others give once, few or many, or a class for an expanded clone.

TRBD2	TRBJ2-7	.	TRBV7-9	CASSSTSGMTYEQYF	TGTGCCAGCAGCTCGACTAGCGGGATGACCTACGAGCAGTACTTC
TRBD1	TRBJ1-4	few	TRBV27	CASTPTGDPNEKLFF	TGTGCCAGCACCCCCACAGGGGATCCTAATGAAAAACTGTTTTTT
TRBD2	TRBJ2-7	few	TRBV20-1	CSASEAGDFYEQYF	TGCAGTGCTAGCGAAGCGGGAGACTTCTACGAGCAGTACTTC
.	TRBJ2-3	few	TRBV18	CASSPRTGSSTDTQYF	TGTGCCAGCTCACCACGTACAGGGAGTAGCACAGATACGCAGTATTTT
.	TRBJ2-6	few	TRBV7-2	CASSPRTGSGANVLTF	TGTGCCAGCAGCCCACGGACGGGCTCTGGGGCCAACGTCCTGACTTTC
TRBD1	TRBJ2-7	few	TRBV2	CASSAGQTYEQYF	TGTGCCAGCAGTGCGGGACAGACCTACGAGCAGTACTTC
.	TRBJ2-1	few	TRBV27	CASSKGHGGYGNEQFF	TGTGCCAGCAGTAAGGGACATGGGGGATATGGTAATGAGCAGTTCTTC
TRBD2	TRBJ2-3	few	TRBV9	CASSPSSGRSPTDTQYF	TGTGCCAGCAGCCCCAGTAGCGGGAGATCCCCCACAGATACGCAGTATTTT
.	TRBJ1-2	.	TRBV6-1	CASRSEQQPYGYTF	TGTGCCAGCAGGAGCGAACAGCAGCCTTATGGCTACACCTTC
.	TRBJ1-6	.	TRBV6-1	CASWDANNSPLHF	TGTGCCAGCTGGGACGCAAATAATTCACCCCTCCACTTT
.	TRBJ1-2	many	TRBV30	CAWSSLENSYYGYTF	TGTGCCTGGAGTTCCCTGGAGAATTCTTACTATGGCTACACCTTC
.	TRBJ2-1	few	TRBV6-1	CASSMTSYSYNEQFF	TGTGCCAGCAGTATGACCTCATATTCGTACAATGAGCAGTTCTTC
TRBD2	TRBJ2-1	.	TRBV5-6	CASSLYAGELNEQFF	TGTGCCAGCAGCTTGTACGCGGGAGAGCTCAATGAGCAGTTCTTC
.	TRBJ1-1	many	TRBV3-1	CASSQDGTNTEAFF	TGTGCCAGCAGCCAAGACGGGACGAACACTGAAGCTTTCTTT
.	TRBJ2-5	.	TRBV30	CAWQTGLGKTQYF	TGTGCCTGGCAAACAGGACTCGGGAAGACCCAGTACTTC
TRBD2	TRBJ2-1	.	TRBV27	CASSSRLAGGTNEQFF	TGTGCCAGCAGTTCCAGACTAGCGGGAGGGACCAATGAGCAGTTCTTC
.	TRBJ2-7	.	TRBV6-1	CASSLGLSNEQYF	TGTGCCAGCAGCTTGGGGTTAAGTAACGAGCAGTACTTC
.	TRBJ1-2	many	TRBV27	CASSPTNRAGTDHYGYTF	TGTGCCAGCAGCCCTACTAATAGGGCGGGGACGGATCACTATGGCTACACCTTC
.	TRBJ1-5	.	TRBV6-2/TRBV6-3	CASSYSGVRVDQPQHF	TGTGCCAGCAGTTACTCAGGTGTCAGGGTGGATCAGCCCCAGCATTTT
TRBD1	TRBJ1-2	few	TRBV20-1	CSALPQGALGYTF	TGCAGTGCTTTACCACAGGGGGCGCTTGGCTACACCTTC
.	TRBJ2-2	.	TRBV15	CATSRESGRNTGELFF	TGTGCCACCAGCAGAGAAAGCGGACGGAACACCGGGGAGCTGTTTTTT
TRBD1	TRBJ2-5	.	TRBV11-2	CASSPGTGNRETQYF	TGTGCCAGCAGCCCCGGGACAGGGAATCGGGAGACCCAGTACTTC
.	TRBJ1-1	many	TRBV5-1	CASSLGGGATEAFF	TGCGCCAGCAGCTTGGGCGGGGGCGCCACTGAAGCTTTCTTT
.	TRBJ1-5	.	TRBV6-2/TRBV6-3	CASNGQPQHF	TGTGCCAGCAATGGGCAGCCCCAGCATTTT
.	TRBJ2-7	many	TRBV28	CASSLGGSFTSYEQYF	TGTGCCAGCAGTTTAGGAGGTAGCTTCACCTCCTACGAGCAGTACTTC
TRBD2	TRBJ2-1	.	TRBV30	CAWSHLAGGGNEQFF	TGTGCCTGGAGTCACCTAGCGGGAGGAGGCAATGAGCAGTTCTTC
.	TRBJ1-5	.	TRBV4-1	CASRPTPSNQPQHF	TGCGCCAGCAGACCGACCCCCAGCAATCAGCCCCAGCATTTT
TRBD2	TRBJ2-3	few	TRBV15	CATSRAGVDTQYF	TGTGCCACCAGTCGAGCGGGAGTAGATACGCAGTATTTT
TRBD1	TRBJ2-7	many	TRBV29-1	CSVGQGSGYEQYF	TGCAGCGTTGGACAGGGATCGGGCTACGAGCAGTACTTC
TRBD2	TRBJ2-5	many	TRBV7-8	CASSLIPSGRTETQYF	TGTGCCAGCAGCTTAATTCCTAGCGGGAGAACTGAGACCCAGTACTTC
TRBD1	TRBJ2-5	few	TRBV6-2/TRBV6-3	CASSYSSSSGGQETQYF	TGTGCCAGCAGTTACTCTAGTAGCTCAGGGGGACAAGAGACCCAGTACTTC
.	TRBJ2-7	few	TRBV3-1	CASSQRTSSGYEQYF	TGTGCCAGCAGCCAAAGGACCTCTTCGGGCTACGAGCAGTACTTC
.	TRBJ2-5	.	TRBV20-1	CSARDAPLETQYF	TGCAGTGCTAGAGATGCCCCGCTGGAGACCCAGTACTTC
.	TRBJ1-1	.	TRBV6-1	CASSRQEFNTEAFF	TGTGCCAGCAGTAGACAGGAATTCAACACTGAAGCTTTCTTT
.	TRBJ2-7	.	TRBV7-9	CASSSPGEEQYF	TGTGCCAGCAGCTCACCGGGGGAAGAGCAGTACTTC
.	TRBJ2-2	.	TRBV11-2	CASSTQGQGTGELFF	TGTGCCAGCAGCACCCAGGGGCAGGGCACCGGGGAGCTGTTTTTT
TRBD1	TRBJ2-5	few	TRBV20-1	CSAIEGGQVQETQYF	TGCAGTGCTATTGAGGGGGGACAGGTCCAAGAGACCCAGTACTTC
.	TRBJ2-7	few	TRBV10-3	CAISEVRGSEYEQYF	TGTGCCATCAGTGAGGTTCGGGGTTCGGAATACGAGCAGTACTTC
.	TRBJ2-2	.	TRBV14	CASSRSQAGELFF	TGTGCCAGCAGCCGAAGCCAAGCCGGGGAGCTGTTTTTT
TRBD2	TRBJ2-1	.	TRBV4-1	CASSQDRSSGIYNEQFF	TGCGCCAGCAGCCAAGATAGATCTAGCGGGATCTACAATGAGCAGTTCTTC
TRBD1	TRBJ1-3	.	TRBV28	CASSPPPRGSGNTIYF	TGTGCCAGCAGTCCCCCCCCCAGGGGGTCTGGAAACACCATATATTTT
TRBD1	TRBJ2-7	many	TRBV27	CASSLTGTAPEQYF	TGTGCCAGCAGTTTAACGGGGACAGCGCCCGAGCAGTACTTC
.	TRBJ2-1	.	TRBV24-1	CATTKGPSDEQFF	TGTGCCACCACCAAGGGCCCCAGCGATGAGCAGTTCTTC
.	TRBJ2-5	many	TRBV12-3/TRBV12-4	CASRLGVRETQYF	TGTGCCAGCAGACTCGGGGTAAGAGAGACCCAGTACTTC
TRBD2	TRBJ2-3	few	TRBV20-1	CSAPTSGYTDTQYF	TGCAGTGCTCCGACTAGCGGTTACACAGATACGCAGTATTTT
TRBD1	TRBJ2-5	few	TRBV20-1	CRPKDRGMEETQYF	TGCAGGCCGAAGGACAGGGGAATGGAAGAGACCCAGTACTTC
.	TRBJ2-1	few	TRBV15	CATSGRTHRNEQFF	TGTGCCACCAGCGGCCGGACCCATCGGAATGAGCAGTTCTTC
.	TRBJ1-2	.	TRBV6-5	CASSYSEHNYGYTF	TGTGCCAGCAGTTACAGTGAGCATAACTATGGCTACACCTTC
TRBD1	TRBJ2-3	.	TRBV2	CASSPGTGNADTQYF	TGTGCCAGCAGTCCCGGGACAGGGAACGCAGATACGCAGTATTTT
TRBD1	TRBJ2-7	many	TRBV2	CASSERGQGSREQYF	TGTGCCAGCAGTGAACGGGGACAGGGGTCGAGGGAGCAGTACTTC
TRBD2	TRBJ2-1	.	TRBV30	CAWSLAGGMWFF	TGTGCCTGGAGTCTAGCGGGAGGTATGTGGTTCTTC
.	TRBJ2-5	few	TRBV7-9	CASSLAEGDETQYF	TGTGCCAGCAGCTTAGCGGAAGGGGACGAGACCCAGTACTTC
.	TRBJ2-2	few	TRBV12-3/TRBV12-4	CASSLDTTTTGELFF	TGTGCCAGCAGCTTAGACACCACCACGACCGGGGAGCTGTTTTTT